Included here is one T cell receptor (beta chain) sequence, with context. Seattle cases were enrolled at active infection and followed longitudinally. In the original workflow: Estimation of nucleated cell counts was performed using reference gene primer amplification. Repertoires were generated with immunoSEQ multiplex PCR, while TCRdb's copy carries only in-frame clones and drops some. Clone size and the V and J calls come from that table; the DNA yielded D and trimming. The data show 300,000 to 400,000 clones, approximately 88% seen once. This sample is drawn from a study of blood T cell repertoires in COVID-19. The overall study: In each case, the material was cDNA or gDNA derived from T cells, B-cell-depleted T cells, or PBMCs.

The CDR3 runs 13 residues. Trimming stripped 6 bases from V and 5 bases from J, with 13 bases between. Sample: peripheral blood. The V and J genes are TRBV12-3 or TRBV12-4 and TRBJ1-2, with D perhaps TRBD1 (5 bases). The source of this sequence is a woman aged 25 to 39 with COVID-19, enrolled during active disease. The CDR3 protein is CASRQVPQYGYTF. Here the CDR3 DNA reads TGTGCCAGCAGACAGGTCCCCCAATATGGCTACACCTTC.